Sequencing of this TCR beta chain was carried out in a study of T cells in Graves' hyperthyroidism and ophthalmopathy. Germline values: CDR1 SEHNR, CDR2 FQNEAQ (reference sequence). The CDR3 is 16 amino acids. RNA transcripts yielded amplified TCR beta CDR3 regions. RT-PCR in the first round (using the HTBI primer set) targeted the TCR CDR3. A single record per CDR3 protein comes from TCRdb applying MiXCR to the multiplex PCR reads. The table includes more than 300,000 distinct CDR3 sequences, 14% detected once. The study, taken as a whole, reports: Ophthalmopathy could be told apart from stable hyperthyroidism with a 13 V-J model.

Note on this clonotype: The antigen is unknown. A much larger clone differs from this one at a single base, so this may be a read error.

The source of this sequence is a woman in her twenties or thirties with Graves' ophthalmopathy. The V and J genes are TRBV7-9 and TRBJ1-4, with TRBD1 matching 7 bases. What was sequenced was blood. DNA of the CDR3: TGTGCCAACAGCTCTAACAGGGACAGCTCTAATGAAAAACTGTTTTTT. Protein sequence: CANSSNRDSSNEKLFF.